This T cell receptor (beta chain) came from a study of shared clonotypes between healthy human individuals. Broader study findings: Among the subsets, naive ones generally showed larger estimated richness than memory ones. The small donor group covered limited genetic and exposure diversity.

Comments on this clone: Antigen: not known.

The CDR3 loop spans 16 amino acids. The V gene's germline CDR1 is SGHRS and CDR2 YFSETQ. After removal of 0 bases from V and 6 bases from J, the junction contained 8 bases not matched to a gene. The table came from immunoSEQ multiplex PCR; TCRdb's copy has only in-frame clones and leaves some out. Among a few hundred thousand clones listed, under 80% were seen once. This clonotype was sampled from a man aged 25-40 years in good health. The sequencing sample was made of memory CD4+ T cells sorted from blood. Subset described: CD45RA-negative fraction. The chain employs TRBV5-1 and TRBJ2-1; the match to TRBD1 covers 8 bases. CDR3 loop: CASSLAVLQGGNEQFF. The CDR3 DNA reads as TGCGCCAGCAGCTTGGCGGTCCTACAGGGGGGCAATGAGCAGTTCTTC.